This T cell receptor (beta chain) originates from a study of T cells in Graves' hyperthyroidism and ophthalmopathy. Study-level points and caveats: A 13 V-J signature model discriminated ophthalmopathy versus stable hyperthyroidism.

The source of the PBMCs was 9.5 to 10 ml of fresh peripheral blood. The V end was cut by 3 bases, the J end by 5 bases, with 13 bases between. This CDR3 region has 14 residues. This clonotype was recorded at least ten times. No antigen is known for it. Amplification of TCR beta CDR3 regions was performed using RNA transcripts as template. The HTBI set primed first-round TCR CDR3 RT-PCR. Each CDR3 protein gets one entry after TCRdb re-called the multiplex PCR reads with MiXCR. The table includes over 500,000 distinct CDR3 sequences, around 15% detected once. The TCR originated in a woman aged 40 to 50 with Graves' hyperthyroidism. V gene TRBV12-3 or TRBV12-4 combines with J gene TRBJ2-5; tentative D call: TRBD2 (6 bases). The specimen was blood. The CDR3 DNA follows: TGTGCCAGCAGTTTTCTCCCGGGAGTGGAGACCCAGTACTTC. It specifies CASSFLPGVETQYF.